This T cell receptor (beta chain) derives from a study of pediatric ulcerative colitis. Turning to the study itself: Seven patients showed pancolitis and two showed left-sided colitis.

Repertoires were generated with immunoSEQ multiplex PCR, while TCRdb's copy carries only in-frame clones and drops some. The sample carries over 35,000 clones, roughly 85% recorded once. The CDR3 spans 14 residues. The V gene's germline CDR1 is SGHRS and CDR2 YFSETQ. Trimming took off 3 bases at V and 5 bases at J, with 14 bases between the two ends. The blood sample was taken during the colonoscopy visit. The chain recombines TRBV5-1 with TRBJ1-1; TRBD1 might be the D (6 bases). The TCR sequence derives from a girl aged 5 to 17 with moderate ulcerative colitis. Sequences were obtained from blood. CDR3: CASSWGRGRTEAFF. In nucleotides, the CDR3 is TGCGCCAGCAGCTGGGGCAGGGGAAGAACTGAAGCTTTCTTT. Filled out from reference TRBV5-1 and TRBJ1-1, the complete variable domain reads KAGVTQTPRYLIKTRGQQVTLSCSPISGHRSVSWYQQTPGQGLQFLFEYFSETQRNKGNFPGRFSGRQFSNSRSEMNVSTLELGDSALYLCASSWGRGRTEAFFGQGTRLTVV.